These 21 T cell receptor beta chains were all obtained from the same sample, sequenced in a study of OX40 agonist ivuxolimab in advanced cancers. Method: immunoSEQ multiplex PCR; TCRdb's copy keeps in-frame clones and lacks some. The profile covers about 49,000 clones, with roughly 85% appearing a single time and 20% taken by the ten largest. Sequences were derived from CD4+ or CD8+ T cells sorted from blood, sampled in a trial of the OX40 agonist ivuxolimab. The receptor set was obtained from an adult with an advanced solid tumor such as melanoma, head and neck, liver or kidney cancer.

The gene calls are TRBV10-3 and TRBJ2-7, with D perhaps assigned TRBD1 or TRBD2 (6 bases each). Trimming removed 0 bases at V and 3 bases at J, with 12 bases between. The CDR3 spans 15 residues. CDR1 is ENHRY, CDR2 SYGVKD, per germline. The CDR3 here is CAISESPEGGYEQYV. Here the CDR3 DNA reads TGTGCCATCAGTGAGTCCCCGGAGGGGGGCTACGAGCAGTACGTC.

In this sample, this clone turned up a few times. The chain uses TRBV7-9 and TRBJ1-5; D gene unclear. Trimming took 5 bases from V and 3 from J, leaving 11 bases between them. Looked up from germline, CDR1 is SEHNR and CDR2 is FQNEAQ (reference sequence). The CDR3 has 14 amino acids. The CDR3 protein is CASSRTPDNQPQHF. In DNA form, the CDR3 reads TGTGCCAGCAGCCGGACCCCGGACAATCAGCCCCAGCATTTT.

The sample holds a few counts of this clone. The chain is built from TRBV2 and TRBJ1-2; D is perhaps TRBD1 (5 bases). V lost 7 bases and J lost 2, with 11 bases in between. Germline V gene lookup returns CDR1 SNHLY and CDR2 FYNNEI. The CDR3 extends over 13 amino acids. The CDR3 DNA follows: TGTGCCAGCAATGGAGGGACGAACTATGGCTACACCTTC. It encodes CASNGGTNYGYTF. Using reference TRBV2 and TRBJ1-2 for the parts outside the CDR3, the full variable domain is EPEVTQTPSHQVTQMGQEVILRCVPISNHLYFYWYRQILGQKVEFLVSFYNNEISEKSEIFDDQFSVERPDGSNFTLKIRSTKLEDSAMYFCASNGGTNYGYTFGSGTRLTVV.

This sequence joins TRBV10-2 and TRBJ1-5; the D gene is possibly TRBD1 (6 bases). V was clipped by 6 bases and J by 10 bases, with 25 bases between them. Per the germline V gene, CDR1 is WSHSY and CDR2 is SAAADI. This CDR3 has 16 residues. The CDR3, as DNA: TGCGCCAGCAGGGGGGCCGGGACGGCCGGCGTTCAACCCCAGCATTTT. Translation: CASRGAGTAGVQPQHF.

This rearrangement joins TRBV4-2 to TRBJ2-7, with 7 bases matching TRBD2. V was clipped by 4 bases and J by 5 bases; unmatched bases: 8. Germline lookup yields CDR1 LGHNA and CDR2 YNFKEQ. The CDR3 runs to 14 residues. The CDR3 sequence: CASSLGLGEDEQYF. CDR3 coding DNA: TGTGCCAGCAGCCTAGGACTAGGGGAGGACGAGCAGTACTTC.

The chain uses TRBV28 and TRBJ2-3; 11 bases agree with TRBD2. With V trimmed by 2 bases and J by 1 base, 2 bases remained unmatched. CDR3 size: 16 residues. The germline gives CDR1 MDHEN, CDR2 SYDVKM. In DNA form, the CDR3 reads TGTGCCAGCAGTTTACAACTAGCGGGGGGCACAGATACGCAGTATTTT. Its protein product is CASSLQLAGGTDTQYF.

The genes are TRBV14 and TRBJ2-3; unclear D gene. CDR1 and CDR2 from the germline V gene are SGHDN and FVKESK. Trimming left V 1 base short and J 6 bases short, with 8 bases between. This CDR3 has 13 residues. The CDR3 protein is CASSQVGPDTQYF. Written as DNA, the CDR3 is TGTGCCAGCAGCCAAGTAGGGCCCGATACGCAGTATTTT.

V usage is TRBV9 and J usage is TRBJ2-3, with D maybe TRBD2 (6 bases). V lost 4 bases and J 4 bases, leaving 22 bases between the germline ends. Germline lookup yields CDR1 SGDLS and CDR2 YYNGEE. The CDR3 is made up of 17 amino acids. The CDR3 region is CASSSPRDPLLPDTQYF. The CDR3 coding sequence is TGTGCCAGCAGCTCACCGCGGGACCCACTATTACCAGATACGCAGTATTTT.

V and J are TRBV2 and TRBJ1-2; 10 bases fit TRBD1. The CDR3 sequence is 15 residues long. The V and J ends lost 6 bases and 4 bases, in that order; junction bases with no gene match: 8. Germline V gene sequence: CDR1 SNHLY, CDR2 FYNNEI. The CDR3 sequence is CASRLSGQGTYGYTF. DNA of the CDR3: TGTGCCAGCAGATTATCGGGACAGGGGACCTATGGCTACACCTTC.

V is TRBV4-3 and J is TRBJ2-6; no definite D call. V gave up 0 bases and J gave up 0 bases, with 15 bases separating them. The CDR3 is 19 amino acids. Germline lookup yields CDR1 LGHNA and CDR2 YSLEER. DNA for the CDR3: TGCGCCAGCAGCCAAGATATAGCAGGCTCGAGCTCTGGGGCCAACGTCCTGACTTTC. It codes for CASSQDIAGSSSGANVLTF.

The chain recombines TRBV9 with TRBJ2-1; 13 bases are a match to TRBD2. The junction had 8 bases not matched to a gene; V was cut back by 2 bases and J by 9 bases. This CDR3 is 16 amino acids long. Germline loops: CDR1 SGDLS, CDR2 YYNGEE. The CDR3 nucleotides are TGTGCCAGCAGCGTTAGAGGGACTAGCGGGGCTGGTGAGCAGTTCTTC. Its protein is CASSVRGTSGAGEQFF.

CDR3 protein: CASREREVSPLHF. The DNA of the CDR3 is TGTGCCAGCAGAGAAAGGGAGGTTTCACCCCTCCACTTT. The V and J genes are TRBV27 and TRBJ1-6, with no clear D. CDR1 and CDR2 from the germline V gene are MNHEY and SMNVEV (reference sequence). CDR3 length: 13 amino acids. The germline V and J ends were trimmed by 6 bases and 9 bases, with 12 bases remaining between them.

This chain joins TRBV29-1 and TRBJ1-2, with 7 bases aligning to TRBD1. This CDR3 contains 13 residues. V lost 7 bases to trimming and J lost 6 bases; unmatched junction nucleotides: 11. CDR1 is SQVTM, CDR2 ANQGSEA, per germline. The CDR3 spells CSDGTDGPNGYTF. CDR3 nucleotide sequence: TGCAGCGATGGGACAGATGGCCCAAATGGCTACACCTTC.

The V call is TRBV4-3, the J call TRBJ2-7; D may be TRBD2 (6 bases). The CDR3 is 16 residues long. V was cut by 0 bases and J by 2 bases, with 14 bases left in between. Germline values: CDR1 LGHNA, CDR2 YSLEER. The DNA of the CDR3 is TGCGCCAGCAGCCAAGATCGGTTCGGGGGAACCTACGAGCAGTACTTC. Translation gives CASSQDRFGGTYEQYF.

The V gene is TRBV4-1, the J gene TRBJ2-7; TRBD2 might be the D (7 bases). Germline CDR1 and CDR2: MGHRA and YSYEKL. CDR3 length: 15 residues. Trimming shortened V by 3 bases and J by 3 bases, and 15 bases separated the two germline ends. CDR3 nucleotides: TGCGCCAGCAGCCACCCGGGGGGCGGTGTCTACGAGCAGTACGTC. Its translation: CASSHPGGGVYEQYV.

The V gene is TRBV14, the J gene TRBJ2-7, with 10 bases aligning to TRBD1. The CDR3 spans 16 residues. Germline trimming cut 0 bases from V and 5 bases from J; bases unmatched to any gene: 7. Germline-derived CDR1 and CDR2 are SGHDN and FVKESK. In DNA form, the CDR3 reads TGTGCCAGCAGCCAAGATACGGGACAGGGGAGCCACGAGCAGTACTTC. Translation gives CASSQDTGQGSHEQYF.

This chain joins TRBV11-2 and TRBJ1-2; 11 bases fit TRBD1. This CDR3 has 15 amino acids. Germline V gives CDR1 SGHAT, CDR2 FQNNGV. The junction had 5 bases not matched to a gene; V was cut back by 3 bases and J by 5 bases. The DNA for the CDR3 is TGTGCCAGCAGCTTCGGGACAGGGGGAGTATATGGCTACACCTTC. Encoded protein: CASSFGTGGVYGYTF.

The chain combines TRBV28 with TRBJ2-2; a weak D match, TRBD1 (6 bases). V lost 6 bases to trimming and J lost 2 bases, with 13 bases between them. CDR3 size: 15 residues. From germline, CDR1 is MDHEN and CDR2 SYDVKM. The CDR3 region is CASSLLQGNTGELFF. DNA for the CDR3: TGTGCCAGCAGCCTCCTACAGGGAAACACCGGGGAGCTGTTTTTT.

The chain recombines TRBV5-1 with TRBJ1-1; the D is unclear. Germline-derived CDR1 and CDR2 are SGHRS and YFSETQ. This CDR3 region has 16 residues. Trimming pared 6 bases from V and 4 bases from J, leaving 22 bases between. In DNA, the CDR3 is TGCGCCAGCACCCCACGAGGGTCGGGCTTGGGCACTGAAGCTTTCTTT. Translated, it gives CASTPRGSGLGTEAFF.

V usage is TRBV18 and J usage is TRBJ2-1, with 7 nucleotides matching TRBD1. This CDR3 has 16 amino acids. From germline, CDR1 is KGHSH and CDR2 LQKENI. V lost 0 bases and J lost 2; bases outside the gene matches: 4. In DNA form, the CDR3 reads TGTGCCAGCTCACCACCGGCGGACAGGACCTACAATGAGCAGTTCTTC. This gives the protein CASSPPADRTYNEQFF.

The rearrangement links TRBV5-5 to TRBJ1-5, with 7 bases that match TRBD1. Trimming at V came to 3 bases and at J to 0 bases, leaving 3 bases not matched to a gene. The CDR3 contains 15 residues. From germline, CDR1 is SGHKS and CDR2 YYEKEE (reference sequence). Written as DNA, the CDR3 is TGTGCCAGCAGCTCGACAGGGAATAGCAATCAGCCCCAGCATTTT. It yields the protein CASSSTGNSNQPQHF.